These 18 T cell receptor beta chains were all obtained from the same sample, sequenced in a study of cytomegalovirus exposure and HLA in healthy donors. PCR employed 60 Vbeta and 13 Jbeta primers. Generated by immunoSEQ multiplex PCR, the TCRdb table keeps only in-frame clones and is missing some. The profile shows more than 130,000 clones, roughly three quarters of them singletons. Sequencing input: PBMCs. The receptors shown here come from a woman in her 50s in good health and CMV-seronegative.

The chain uses TRBV11-3 and TRBJ2-3; the match to TRBD2 covers 9 bases. The CDR3 runs to 17 residues. The V and J ends lost 2 bases and 5 bases, in that order; junction bases with no gene match: 11. Germline values: CDR1 SGHNT, CDR2 YENEEA. In DNA, the CDR3 is TGTGCCAGCAGCTTATCTCACGGCGGGGGGGCAGGAGATACGCAGTATTTT. It specifies CASSLSHGGGAGDTQYF.

The chain carries TRBV5-1 and TRBJ1-6; D call uncertain. This CDR3 region has 15 residues. The germline V and J ends were trimmed by 0 bases and 8 bases, with 12 bases remaining between them. Germline V gene data show CDR1 as SGHRS and CDR2 as YFSETQ. The CDR3 sequence: CASSLEGGGDSPLHF. The CDR3 DNA reads as TGCGCCAGCAGCTTGGAGGGCGGAGGAGATTCACCCCTCCACTTT.

Only one count was recorded for this clone. The V gene is TRBV7-6, the J gene TRBJ2-7; TRBD1 matches 11 bases. This CDR3 region has 14 residues. Germline CDR1 and CDR2: SGHVS and FNYEAQ. J lost 3 bases, V lost 3 bases, and 1 base had no gene match. CDR3 in DNA: TGTGCCAGCAGCTTGGGACAGGGGGGCTACGAGCAGTACTTC. This translates into CASSLGQGGYEQYF.

This chain links TRBV6-5 with TRBJ2-5; D uncertain. The V gene's germline CDR1 is MNHEY and CDR2 SVGAGI. V was clipped by 6 bases and J by 9 bases, with 14 bases between them. The CDR3 consists of 12 residues. The CDR3 nucleotides are TGTGCCAGCAGCCCCTTCCCGGTCCCCCAGTACTTC. Its translation is CASSPFPVPQYF.

This clone was picked up a small number of times. The rearrangement uses TRBV25-1 and TRBJ2-7; 8 bases are a match to TRBD2. CDR3 length equals 14 residues. V was clipped by 1 base and J by 5 bases; unmatched bases: 4. CDR1 and CDR2 (germline): MGHDK, SYGVNS. CDR3 protein: CASSESGGRDEQYF. CDR3 sequence (DNA): TGTGCCAGCAGTGAATCGGGGGGGCGGGACGAGCAGTACTTC.

This clone was seen just once. The chain is built from TRBV19 and TRBJ2-3, with D hard to call. Deletions cut 3 bases from V and 6 bases from J, with 10 bases between. Germline V CDR1 and CDR2: LNHDA, SQIVND (reference sequence). The CDR3 covers 13 residues. The CDR3 DNA is TGTGCCAGTAGTATGAGGAGTGGGGATACGCAGTATTTT. Translating gives CASSMRSGDTQYF.

The chain has TRBV4-2 and TRBJ1-1, with TRBD1 as a possible D gene (5 bases). Germline CDR1 LGHNA, CDR2 YNFKEQ. The CDR3 is 17 residues long. V was shortened by 4 bases and J by 5 bases, with 23 bases between the two germline ends. CDR3 protein: CASSPGLRGRAGTEAFF. DNA of the CDR3: TGTGCCAGCAGCCCCGGTCTCCGTGGCAGGGCGGGAACTGAAGCTTTCTTT.

In this sample, this clone turned up once. The V call is TRBV27, the J call TRBJ2-3, with 10 bases fitting TRBD2. CDR3 length: 15 amino acids. The J segment lost 6 bases and the V segment lost 11 bases, leaving 14 bases of the junction unmatched. From germline, CDR1 is MNHEY and CDR2 SMNVEV (reference sequence). CDR3 sequence reads: CAAAWSGGAPDTQYF. The CDR3 DNA reads TGTGCCGCAGCATGGAGCGGGGGGGCCCCCGATACGCAGTATTTT.

This clone was observed a handful of times. The chain recombines TRBV6-6 with TRBJ1-4, with 11 bases that match TRBD1. V dropped 5 bases and J dropped 7; count of bases not matched to a gene: 6. The CDR3 is 15 residues long. In germline, CDR1 is MNHNY, CDR2 SVGAGI (reference sequence). DNA of the CDR3: TGTGCCAGCAGTAGGGGTGGGACAGGGGGTGAAAAACTGTTTTTT. It translates to CASSRGGTGGEKLFF.

The V and J genes are TRBV9 and TRBJ1-4; 7 nucleotides match TRBD1. The CDR3 spans 16 residues. The germline V gene encodes CDR1 SGDLS and CDR2 YYNGEE. V lost 0 bases, J lost 3 bases, and 5 bases stayed unmatched. In DNA, the CDR3 is TGTGCCAGCAGCGTAGGGGCCGGGACAGCTAATGAAAAACTGTTTTTT. This codes for CASSVGAGTANEKLFF.

The genes are TRBV5-6 and TRBJ2-7, with D possibly TRBD2 on 6 matching bases. CDR3 size: 13 residues. V was clipped by 0 bases and J by 12 bases, with 16 bases between them. CDR1 is SGHDT, CDR2 YYEEEE, per germline. In DNA form, the CDR3 reads TGTGCCAGCAGCTTGGGGGTTATCGGGAGACGGTACTTC. Its protein is CASSLGVIGRRYF.

V usage is TRBV20-1 and J usage is TRBJ2-1; D unresolved. The CDR3 is 11 amino acids. CDR1 is DFQATT, CDR2 SNEGSKA, per germline (reference sequence). The V end lost 6 bases, the J end lost 7 bases, and 10 bases lay between the germline ends. The CDR3 DNA is TGCAGTGCGCGAAAGATGAATGAGCAGTTCTTC. Amino acids: CSARKMNEQFF.

The chain carries TRBV28 and TRBJ1-4; 8 nucleotides align to TRBD1. V gave up 10 bases and J gave up 12 bases; unmatched junction bases: 13. The CDR3 spans 13 residues. Germline loops: CDR1 MDHEN, CDR2 SYDVKM. CDR3 region: CAIGQGPLRELFF. Written as DNA, the CDR3 is TGTGCCATCGGACAGGGTCCCCTTAGGGAACTGTTTTTT.

In its sample, this clone was seen a few times. The rearrangement uses TRBV10-3 and TRBJ1-5; 9 bases map to TRBD1. CDR3 size: 15 residues. V was pared by 6 bases and J by 5 bases, with 8 bases of the junction left unmatched. The germline V gene encodes CDR1 ENHRY and CDR2 SYGVKD. The CDR3 region is CAISPGQGAYQPQHF. In DNA, the CDR3 is TGTGCCATCAGCCCGGGACAGGGTGCCTATCAGCCCCAGCATTTT.

This clone was observed a single time. The V and J genes are TRBV5-1 and TRBJ2-7, with 12 bases identical to TRBD1. This CDR3 is 15 amino acids long. V was pared by 2 bases and J by 5 bases, with 5 bases of the junction left unmatched. From germline, CDR1 is SGHRS and CDR2 YFSETQ. CDR3 DNA sequence: TGCGCCAGCAGCTTCCGCGGGACAGGGGGCGACGAGCAGTACTTC. This codes for CASSFRGTGGDEQYF. Supplemented by reference TRBV5-1 and TRBJ2-7, the full variable domain reads KAGVTQTPRYLIKTRGQQVTLSCSPISGHRSVSWYQQTPGQGLQFLFEYFSETQRNKGNFPGRFSGRQFSNSRSEMNVSTLELGDSALYLCASSFRGTGGDEQYFGPGTRLTVT.

The J gene is TRBJ2-5, the V gene TRBV4-3, with D maybe TRBD2 (5 bases). Germline V gives CDR1 LGHNA, CDR2 YSLEER. V was clipped by 2 bases and J by 11 bases, with 18 bases between them. There are 14 residues in the CDR3. The CDR3 sequence: CASSQSARGDRQYF. CDR3 bases: TGCGCCAGCAGCCAAAGCGCCCGGGGAGACCGGCAGTACTTC.

This chain links TRBV19 with TRBJ1-5; D is unclear. CDR3 size: 15 residues. CDR1 and CDR2 from the germline V gene are LNHDA and SQIVND (reference sequence). The V and J ends lost 3 bases and 0 bases respectively, with 9 bases between them. CDR3 nucleotides: TGTGCCAGTAGTATTCAGAGGAATAGCAATCAGCCCCAGCATTTT. Residues: CASSIQRNSNQPQHF.

V gene TRBV6-5 combines with J gene TRBJ2-3; 10 nucleotides match TRBD2. The V gene end was trimmed by 6 bases and the J gene end by 8 bases; junction bases not matched to a gene: 8. This CDR3 is 14 amino acids long. CDR1 is MNHEY, CDR2 SVGAGI, per germline. DNA for the CDR3: TGTGCCAGCAGCTCAAGCGGGGGGGCGGGTACGCAGTATTTT. Amino acid sequence: CASSSSGGAGTQYF.